The subject of this entry is one T cell receptor beta chain. Its antigen is undetermined. Method: immunoSEQ multiplex PCR; TCRdb's copy keeps in-frame clones and lacks some. Here the sample spans about 100,000 clones, approximately 89% being singletons. The data originate from a study of T cell responses to AZD1222 COVID-19 vaccine. Whole-study results and caveats: Repertoires in all cases were sampled only once the peak T cell response had passed. Most donors were white British, females outnumbered males, and clonal diversity was possibly underestimated. Dominant CD4 TCR responses targeted spike regions 160-218 and 743-854.

The specimen comprised peripheral blood, sampled on day 0 of MenACWY control vaccination. This TCR was sampled from an adult in good health.

CDR3 nucleotide sequence: TGTGCCATCAGTGAGCGGGGGTACTACGAGCAGTACTTC. This gives the protein CAISERGYYEQYF. The V and J genes are TRBV10-3 and TRBJ2-7; weak D call: TRBD2 (6 bases). Trimming shortened V by 2 bases and J by 3 bases, and 8 bases separated the two germline ends. The CDR3 is 13 residues long. Germline CDR1 and CDR2: ENHRY and SYGVKD.